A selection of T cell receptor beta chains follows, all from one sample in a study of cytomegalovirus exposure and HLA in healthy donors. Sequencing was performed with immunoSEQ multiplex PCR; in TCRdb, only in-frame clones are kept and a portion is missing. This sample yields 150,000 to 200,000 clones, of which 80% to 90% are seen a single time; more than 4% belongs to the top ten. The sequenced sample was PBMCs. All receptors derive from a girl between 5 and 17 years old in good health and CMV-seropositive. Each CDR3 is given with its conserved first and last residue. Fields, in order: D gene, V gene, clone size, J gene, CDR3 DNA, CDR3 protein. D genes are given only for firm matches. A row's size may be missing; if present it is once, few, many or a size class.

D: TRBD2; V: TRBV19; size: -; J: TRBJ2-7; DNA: TGTGCCAGTAGTATTGTAGCGGGGGCGGGGGAGCAGTACTTC; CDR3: CASSIVAGAGEQYF
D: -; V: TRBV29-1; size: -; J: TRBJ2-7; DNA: TGCAGCGTTGTCCAGGGCGGCTACGAGCAGTACTTC; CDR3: CSVVQGGYEQYF
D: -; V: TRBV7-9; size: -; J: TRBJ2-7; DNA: TGTGCCAGCAGCTTAATCAGGGCCGAGCAGTACTTC; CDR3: CASSLIRAEQYF
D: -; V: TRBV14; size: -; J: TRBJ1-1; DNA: TGTGCCAGCAGCCGACAGCAGGACACTGAAGCTTTCTTT; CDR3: CASSRQQDTEAFF
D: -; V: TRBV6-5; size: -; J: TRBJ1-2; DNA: TGTGCCAGCACCCCCGGGAGTAACTATGGCTACACCTTC; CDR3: CASTPGSNYGYTF
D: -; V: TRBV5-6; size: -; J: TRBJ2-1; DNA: TGTGCCAGCAGCCCAGGTGTGTGGGCCTACAATGAGCAGTTCTTC; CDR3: CASSPGVWAYNEQFF
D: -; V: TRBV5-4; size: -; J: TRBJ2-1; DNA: TGTGCCAGCAGCGTTCGGACAGACAACAATGAGCAGTTCTTC; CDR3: CASSVRTDNNEQFF
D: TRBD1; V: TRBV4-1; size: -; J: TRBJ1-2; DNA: TGCGCCAGCAAAGGGACAGCGTTGGCAATCGGCTATGGCTACACCTTC; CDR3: CASKGTALAIGYGYTF
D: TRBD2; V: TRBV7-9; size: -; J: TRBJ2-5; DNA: TGTGCCAGCTATATAGAGCTAGCGGGGGGACGAGAGACCCAGTACTTC; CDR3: CASYIELAGGRETQYF
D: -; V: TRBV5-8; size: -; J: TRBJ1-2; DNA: TGTGCCAGCACACCCCCCGGGTTTGACTATGGCTACACCTTC; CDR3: CASTPPGFDYGYTF
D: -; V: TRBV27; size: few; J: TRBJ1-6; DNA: TGTGCCAGCTCCCAACGGAGGGAGGGATCACCCCTCCACTTT; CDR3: CASSQRREGSPLHF
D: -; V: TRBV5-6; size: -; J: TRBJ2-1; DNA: TGTGCCAGCAGCTTGGGACAGAGCTCCTACAATGAGCAGTTCTTC; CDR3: CASSLGQSSYNEQFF
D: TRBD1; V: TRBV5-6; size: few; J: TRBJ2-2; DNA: TGTGCCAGCAGCTCGACCCGACAGGGGGGCACCGGGGAGCTGTTTTTT; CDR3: CASSSTRQGGTGELFF
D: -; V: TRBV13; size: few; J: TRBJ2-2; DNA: TGTGCCAGCAGGCCAGAGGACAGAACGAACACCGGGGAGCTGTTTTTT; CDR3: CASRPEDRTNTGELFF
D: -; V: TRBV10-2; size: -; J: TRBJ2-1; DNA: TGCGCCAGCAGTGAGTTAAATGAGCAGTTCTTC; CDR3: CASSELNEQFF
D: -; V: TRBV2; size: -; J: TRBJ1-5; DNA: TGTGCCAGCAGAGAGGGATATAGCAATCAGCCCCAGCATTTT; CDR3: CASREGYSNQPQHF
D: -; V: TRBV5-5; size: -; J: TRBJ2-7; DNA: TGTGCCAGCAGCTACACAGGGTACGAGCAGTACTTC; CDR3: CASSYTGYEQYF
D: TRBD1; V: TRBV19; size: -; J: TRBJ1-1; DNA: TGTGCCAGTAGTATTACAGGGGGCAGGGGCACTGAAGCTTTCTTT; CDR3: CASSITGGRGTEAFF
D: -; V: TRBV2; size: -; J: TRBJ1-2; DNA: TGTGCCAGCACCCCCGGGGGAGACTATGGCTACACCTTC; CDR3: CASTPGGDYGYTF
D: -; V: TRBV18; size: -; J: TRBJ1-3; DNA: TGTGCCAGCTCACCACAGCACAGGGATGTCTCTGGAAACACCATATATTTT; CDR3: CASSPQHRDVSGNTIYF
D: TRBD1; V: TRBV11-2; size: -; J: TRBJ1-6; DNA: TGTGCCAGCAGCTTGTGGAGAGGGGACAGAAATTCACCCCTCCACTTT; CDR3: CASSLWRGDRNSPLHF
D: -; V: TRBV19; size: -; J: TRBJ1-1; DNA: TGTGCCAGTAGTATCGGACAGACGAACACTGAAGCTTTCTTT; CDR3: CASSIGQTNTEAFF
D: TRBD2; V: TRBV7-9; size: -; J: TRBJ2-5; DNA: TGTGCCAGCAGCTTATCGAGCGGGGCAAACCAAGAGACCCAGTACTTC; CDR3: CASSLSSGANQETQYF
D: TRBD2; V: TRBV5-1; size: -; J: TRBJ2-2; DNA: TGCGCCAGCAGCTCCCCGGGACTAGCCACCGGGGAGCTGTTTTTT; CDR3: CASSSPGLATGELFF
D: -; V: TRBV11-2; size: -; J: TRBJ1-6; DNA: TGTGCCAGCACCGTACTACACAGGGATTCACCCCTCCACTTT; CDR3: CASTVLHRDSPLHF
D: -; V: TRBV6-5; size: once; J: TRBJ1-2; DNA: TGTGCCAGCAGTTACCGGAACCAGGGCGTCTATGGCTACACCTTC; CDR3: CASSYRNQGVYGYTF
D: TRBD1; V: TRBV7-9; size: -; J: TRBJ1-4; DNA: TGTGCCAGCAGCTTAGACGGGACAGGGAACGAAAAACTGTTTTTT; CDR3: CASSLDGTGNEKLFF
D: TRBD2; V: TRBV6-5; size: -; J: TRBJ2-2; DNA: TGTGCCAGCACCCGGGGGGGCAAAGCCGGGGAGCTGTTTTTT; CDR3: CASTRGGKAGELFF
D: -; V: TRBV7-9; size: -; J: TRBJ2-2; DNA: TGTGCCAGCAGCTTAGATAGATCGGGGGAGCTGTTTTTT; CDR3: CASSLDRSGELFF
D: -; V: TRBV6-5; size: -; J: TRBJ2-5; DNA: TGTGCCAGCAGTTCCTTCGGGTCCCTCCCCCAAGAGACCCAGTACTTC; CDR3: CASSSFGSLPQETQYF
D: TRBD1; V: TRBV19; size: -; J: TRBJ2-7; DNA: TGTGCCAGTAGTTCTAGTCCCGGGACAGGGATCAAGCAGTACTTC; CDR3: CASSSSPGTGIKQYF
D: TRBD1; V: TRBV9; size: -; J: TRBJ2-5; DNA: TGTGCCAGCAGCGCCGCGGGCGGGACAGGGGGAGAGACCCAGTACTTC; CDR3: CASSAAGGTGGETQYF
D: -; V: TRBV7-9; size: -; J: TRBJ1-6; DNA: TGTGCCAGCAGCCCGCGGGAAGGAGCACCACTTTCACCCCTCCACTTT; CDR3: CASSPREGAPLSPLHF
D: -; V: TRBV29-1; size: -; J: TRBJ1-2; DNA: TGCAGCGTTGGGAGGGGTGTAAACTATGGCTACACCTTC; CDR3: CSVGRGVNYGYTF
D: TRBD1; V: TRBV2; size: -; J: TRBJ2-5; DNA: TGTGCCAGCACTGGGACAGCACAAGAGACCCAGTACTTC; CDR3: CASTGTAQETQYF
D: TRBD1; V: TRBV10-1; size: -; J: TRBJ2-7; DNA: TGCGCCAGCAGTGGGGGGCAGGGGGCCTCCTACGAGCAGTACTTC; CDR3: CASSGGQGASYEQYF
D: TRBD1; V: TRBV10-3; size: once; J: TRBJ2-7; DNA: TGTGCCATCAGTGAGACGGGACAGGGATTTGAGGAGCAGTACTTC; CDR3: CAISETGQGFEEQYF
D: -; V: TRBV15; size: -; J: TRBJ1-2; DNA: TGTGCCACCAGCAGGGACAGTGGGAGTTATGGCTACACCTTC; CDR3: CATSRDSGSYGYTF
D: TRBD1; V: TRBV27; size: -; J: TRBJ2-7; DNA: TGTGCCAGCAGTATGGCTGGGACAGGGAGGTTACACGAGCAGTACTTC; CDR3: CASSMAGTGRLHEQYF
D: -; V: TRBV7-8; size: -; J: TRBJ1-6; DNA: TGTGCCAGCAGCCATTCCCAGGGCAATTCACCCCTCCACTTT; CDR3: CASSHSQGNSPLHF
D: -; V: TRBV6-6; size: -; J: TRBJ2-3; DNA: TGTGCCAGCAGTTACTGGGAGAGCACAGATACGCAGTATTTT; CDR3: CASSYWESTDTQYF
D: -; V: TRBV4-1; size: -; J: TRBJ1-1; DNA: TGCGCCAGCAGCCAAGAGTCAGGGTGGACTGAAGCTTTCTTT; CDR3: CASSQESGWTEAFF
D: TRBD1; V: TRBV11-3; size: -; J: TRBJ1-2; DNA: TGTGCCAGCAGCCGGAGTGGACAGGGGGCGCGCGAGGACTATGGCTACACCTTC; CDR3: CASSRSGQGAREDYGYTF
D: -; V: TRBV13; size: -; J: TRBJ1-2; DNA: TGTGCCAGCAGCTCCAGACAGAACTATGGCTACACCTTC; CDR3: CASSSRQNYGYTF
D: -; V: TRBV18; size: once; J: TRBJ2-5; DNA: TGTGCCAGCTCCCCTCAGGGTCAAGAGACCCAGTACTTC; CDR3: CASSPQGQETQYF
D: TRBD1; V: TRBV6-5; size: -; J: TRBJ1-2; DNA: TGTGCCAGCAGTCCGCTCGGACAGGGTAATTTCGGCTACACCTTC; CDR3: CASSPLGQGNFGYTF
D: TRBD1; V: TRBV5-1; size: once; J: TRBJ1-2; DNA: TGCGCCAGCAGCTTGGAGGGGACAGCGTACATTAACTATGGCTACACCTTC; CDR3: CASSLEGTAYINYGYTF
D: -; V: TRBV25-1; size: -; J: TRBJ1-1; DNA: TGTGCCAGCAGGGGACTCACGAACACTGAAGCTTTCTTT; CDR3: CASRGLTNTEAFF
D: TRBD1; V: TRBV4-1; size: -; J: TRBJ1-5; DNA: TGCGCCAGCAGCCTCCGTGGGGGGGGACAGGGGTTCGATCAGCCCCAGCATTTT; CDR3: CASSLRGGGQGFDQPQHF
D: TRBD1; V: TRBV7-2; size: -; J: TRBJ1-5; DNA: TGTGCCAGCAGCCTGGGACAGGTCGGTCAGCCCCAGCATTTT; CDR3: CASSLGQVGQPQHF
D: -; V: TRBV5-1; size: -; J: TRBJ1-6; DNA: TGCGCCAGCAGCTTGGGTACCGGGATCGGGAATTCACCCCTCCACTTT; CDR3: CASSLGTGIGNSPLHF
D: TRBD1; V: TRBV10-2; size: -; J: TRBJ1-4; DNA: TGCGCCAGCAGTGACGGGACAGGGCCCTATTTT; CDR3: CASSDGTGPYF
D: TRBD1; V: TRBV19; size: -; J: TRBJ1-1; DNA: TGTGCCAGTAGTATGTGGCAGGGGGGGAACACTGAAGCTTTCTTT; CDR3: CASSMWQGGNTEAFF
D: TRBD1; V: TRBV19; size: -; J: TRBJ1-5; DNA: TGTGCCAGTAGTTCGACAGGGGACAATCAGCCCCAGCATTTT; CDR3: CASSSTGDNQPQHF
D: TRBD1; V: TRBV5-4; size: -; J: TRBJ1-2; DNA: TGTGCCAGCAGCTTAATCGGTTCGGGACAGGGAGATGGCTACACCTTC; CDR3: CASSLIGSGQGDGYTF